This TCR beta chain was profiled in a study of cytomegalovirus exposure and HLA in healthy donors. The PCR used 60 Vbeta and 13 Jbeta primers. The protocol was immunoSEQ multiplex PCR, while the TCRdb copy is restricted to in-frame clones and leaves out a portion. The sample yields 50,000 or so clones, 75% to 80% seen once. A note on this clone: Its antigen is not known.

Study observations and caveats: Later findings reportedly placed an Asian-associated ancestry cluster below the roughly 700-donor mean for N-insertions. Earlier findings revealed that most TCR beta V segments proved productive either about 90% or about 30% of the time.

Trimming pared 7 bases from V and 6 bases from J, leaving 13 bases between. The CDR3 extends over 13 amino acids. Germline CDR1 and CDR2: LNHDA and SQIVND (reference sequence). The source of this sequence is a female donor in good health and CMV-seronegative. Material for sequencing was PBMCs. The chain employs TRBV19 and TRBJ1-5, with D hard to call. CDR3 DNA: TGTGCCAGTACCACGGGTCACTCTCAGCCCCAGCATTTT. Encoded protein: CASTTGHSQPQHF.